What follows describes a single TCR beta chain. V was clipped by 7 bases and J by 2 bases, with 12 bases between them. This CDR3 is built from 15 residues. Germline-derived CDR1 and CDR2 are MNHEY and SVGAGI. Sequencing used immunoSEQ multiplex PCR; TCRdb keeps in-frame clones, though not all of them. The sample gives around 150,000 clones, about 80% of which show up once; approximately 4% is in the top ten. This sample was taken from a study of T cell responses to AZD1222 COVID-19 vaccine. As for the study in general: Pooled together were second doses at about 4 or about 12 weeks.

This receptor was identified in an adult in good health. This specimen consisted of peripheral blood, obtained on day 0 of AZD1222 vaccination. V gene TRBV6-5 combines with J gene TRBJ1-6; D possibly corresponds to TRBD1 (5 bases). As DNA, the CDR3 is TGTGCCAGCACGAAAGAGACAGCCTATAATTCACCCCTCCACTTT. Residues: CASTKETAYNSPLHF.